This is a list of T cell receptor beta chains from one sample in a study of shared clonotypes between healthy human individuals. This table comes from immunoSEQ multiplex PCR, and its TCRdb copy is limited to in-frame clones, with some not included. Seen here are roughly 2.4 million clones, around 95% observed once, and the top ten hold less than 0.15%. Sequencing was performed on naive CD4+ T cells sorted from blood. The receptors come from a man aged 18 to 29 in good health. Each CDR3 is given with its conserved first and last residue.

J | V | length | CDR3
TRBJ1-1 | TRBV28 | 15 | CASTKAGTKNTEAFF
TRBJ1-5 | TRBV6-6 | 13 | CASSSGAHQPQHF
TRBJ2-7 | TRBV5-4 | 17 | CASSLGGSGTAGYEQYF
TRBJ2-1 | TRBV29-1 | 14 | CSALWGGLTNEQFF
TRBJ1-1 | TRBV11-2 | 11 | CASSLGREAFF
TRBJ2-1 | TRBV18 | 15 | CASSLQAGGHDEQFF
TRBJ2-7 | TRBV6-5 | 15 | CASSYSQPGPYEQYF
TRBJ1-1 | TRBV18 | 13 | CASSVIEYTEAFF
TRBJ1-2 | TRBV4-3 | 16 | CASSQDETGGAYGYTF
TRBJ2-1 | TRBV4-1 | 15 | CASSRLARTGNEQFF
TRBJ2-7 | TRBV5-1 | 16 | CASSLEAGGGRREQYF
TRBJ2-1 | TRBV30 | 13 | CACLVGLHNEQFF